This is a list of T cell receptor beta chains from one sample in a study of PD-1 blockade in classical Hodgkin lymphoma. Sequencing used immunoSEQ multiplex PCR; TCRdb keeps in-frame clones, though not all of them. This table has about 27,000 clones, 72% appearing once. Sequencing was performed on peripheral blood mononuclear cells (PBMCs), taken before the fourth cycle of nivolumab. These receptors came from a human donor with classical Hodgkin lymphoma. Both conserved end residues are part of each CDR3. The D gene is left open where the match is weak. Some rows mark clone size as missing; the rest say once, few, many or name a class of expanded clone.

TRBD1	16	TRBV9	TRBJ2-3	.	CASSGQGGTGADTQYF	TGTGCCAGCAGCGGACAGGGGGGAACTGGCGCAGATACGCAGTATTTT
TRBD1	15	TRBV10-3	TRBJ1-2	few	CAISESGGISYGYTF	TGTGCCATCAGTGAGTCAGGGGGCATTAGCTATGGCTACACCTTC
TRBD2	15	TRBV7-9	TRBJ2-5	medium-sized	CASSLLTSGSETQYF	TGTGCCAGCAGCCTCTTGACTAGCGGGAGTGAGACCCAGTACTTC
TRBD1	16	TRBV19	TRBJ2-4	.	CASSPRRTGVGNIQYF	TGTGCCAGTAGTCCCCGCCGGACAGGGGTTGGAAACATTCAGTACTTC
.	14	TRBV5-1	TRBJ2-5	.	CASSLEKRGETQYF	TGCGCCAGCAGCTTGGAAAAGAGGGGGGAGACCCAGTACTTC
TRBD2	15	TRBV7-2	TRBJ2-7	few	CASRGGAGGMYEQYF	TGTGCCAGCAGAGGAGGCGCGGGGGGGATGTACGAGCAGTACTTC
TRBD1	14	TRBV4-1	TRBJ1-2	.	CASSQVDRVGGYTF	TGCGCCAGCAGCCAAGTGGACAGGGTAGGAGGCTACACCTTC
.	14	TRBV7-9	TRBJ1-4	.	CASSHRQSNEKLFF	TGTGCCAGCAGCCACAGGCAGTCTAATGAAAAACTGTTTTTT
TRBD2	12	TRBV6-1	TRBJ2-1	.	CASSLGGNEQFF	TGTGCCAGCAGTTTGGGGGGGAATGAGCAGTTCTTC
.	15	TRBV19	TRBJ2-2	.	CASRDRGGWTGELFF	TGTGCCAGTAGGGACCGGGGTGGATGGACCGGGGAGCTGTTTTTT
.	16	TRBV11-2	TRBJ2-3	.	CASSRAGGIGSDTQYF	TGTGCCAGCAGCCGAGCTGGGGGGATAGGTTCGGATACGCAGTATTTT
TRBD2	16	TRBV4-3	TRBJ2-2	.	CASSQERGTSPGELFF	TGCGCCAGCAGCCAAGAACGCGGGACTAGCCCCGGGGAGCTGTTTTTT
.	14	TRBV5-1	TRBJ1-4	.	CASSLDRAPEKLFF	TGCGCCAGCAGCTTGGACAGGGCTCCTGAAAAACTGTTTTTT
TRBD1	17	TRBV5-4	TRBJ1-6	few	CASSPGQGAGSYSPLHF	TGTGCCAGCAGCCCCGGACAGGGGGCGGGTTCCTATTCACCCCTCCACTTT
.	12	TRBV7-9	TRBJ2-7	.	CASSLVPGEQYF	TGTGCCAGCAGCTTAGTTCCCGGGGAGCAGTACTTC
.	13	TRBV6-1	TRBJ1-5	.	CASRQVNNQPQHF	TGTGCCAGCAGACAGGTAAACAATCAGCCCCAGCATTTT
TRBD1	12	TRBV7-9	TRBJ2-7	.	CASSRTGDEQYF	TGTGCCAGCAGCAGGACAGGGGACGAGCAGTACTTC
.	15	TRBV7-3	TRBJ2-1	.	CASSLSQRRNNEQFF	TGTGCCAGCAGCTTAAGCCAGCGGAGAAACAATGAGCAGTTCTTC
.	15	TRBV4-1	TRBJ2-3	.	CASSQDNRAADTQYF	TGCGCCAGCAGCCAAGATAACAGGGCCGCAGATACGCAGTATTTT
.	15	TRBV4-2	TRBJ2-7	few	CASSQGGQSSYEQYF	TGTGCCAGCAGCCAGGGCGGGCAGAGCTCCTACGAGCAGTACTTC
.	16	TRBV5-1	TRBJ1-4	.	CASSLAQSATNEKLFF	TGCGCCAGCAGCTTGGCTCAGAGTGCAACTAATGAAAAACTGTTTTTT
TRBD2	17	TRBV2	TRBJ2-7	once	CASSAPGGLADSYEQYF	TGTGCCAGCAGCGCCCCAGGGGGACTAGCGGACTCCTACGAGCAGTACTTC
.	15	TRBV28	TRBJ1-4	.	CASRMTGRPNEKLFF	TGTGCCAGCAGAATGACGGGGAGGCCAAATGAAAAACTGTTTTTT
.	15	TRBV7-2	TRBJ1-4	few	CASSLAGQKNEKLFF	TGTGCCAGCAGCTTAGCCGGACAGAAGAATGAAAAACTGTTTTTT
TRBD1	13	TRBV6-1	TRBJ2-7	few	CASSGGQLYEQYF	TGTGCCAGCAGTGGGGGACAGCTTTACGAGCAGTACTTC
.	12	TRBV29-1	TRBJ2-7	.	CSVEDGTSEQYF	TGCAGCGTTGAAGATGGCACTAGCGAGCAGTACTTC
.	16	TRBV5-4	TRBJ2-7	few	CASSPRGGRSPDEQYF	TGTGCCAGCAGCCCGAGAGGGGGACGGTCCCCGGACGAGCAGTACTTC
.	13	TRBV7-7	TRBJ2-7	.	CASSLDGGYEQYF	TGTGCTAGCAGCCTGGACGGAGGCTACGAGCAGTACTTC
.	13	TRBV10-1	TRBJ1-2	.	CASRAGPDYGYTF	TGCGCCAGCAGGGCCGGGCCCGACTATGGCTACACCTTC
.	14	TRBV5-1	TRBJ2-1	.	CASSYGGVYNEQFF	TGCGCCAGCAGCTATGGGGGAGTGTACAATGAGCAGTTCTTC
.	13	TRBV11-2	TRBJ2-7	once	CASSPGAAYEQYF	TGTGCCAGCAGCCCTGGGGCTGCCTACGAGCAGTACTTC
.	14	TRBV27	TRBJ1-1	.	CASSLRGGGTEAFF	TGTGCCAGCAGTTTACGGGGAGGCGGGACTGAAGCTTTCTTT
.	13	TRBV28	TRBJ2-7	few	CASTTSGSYEQYF	TGTGCCAGCACCACGTCGGGTTCCTACGAGCAGTACTTC
.	15	TRBV7-2	TRBJ2-5	once	CASSRTRDNQETQYF	TGTGCCAGCAGTAGAACCCGGGACAACCAAGAGACCCAGTACTTC
.	10	TRBV20-1	TRBJ1-1	.	CSPLGTEAFF	TGCAGTCCCCTCGGCACTGAAGCTTTCTTT
TRBD2	13	TRBV5-4	TRBJ2-7	.	CASSREGLYEQYF	TGTGCCAGCAGCCGGGAGGGACTCTACGAGCAGTACTTC
TRBD1	15	TRBV27	TRBJ1-1	.	CASSKSDRADTEAFF	TGTGCCAGCAGTAAAAGTGACAGGGCGGACACTGAAGCTTTCTTT
TRBD1	13	TRBV11-1	TRBJ2-1	.	CASSLEGTGEQFF	TGTGCCAGCAGCTTAGAGGGGACAGGTGAGCAGTTCTTC
.	14	TRBV5-1	TRBJ2-7	.	CASSLGAGLVEQYF	TGCGCCAGCAGCTTGGGGGCGGGGCTCGTCGAGCAGTACTTC
TRBD2	15	TRBV9	TRBJ2-1	.	CASSAIAGSYNEQFF	TGTGCCAGCAGCGCGATAGCGGGCTCCTACAATGAGCAGTTCTTC
.	12	TRBV2	TRBJ2-7	medium-sized	CASSTDSYEQYF	TGTGCCAGCAGTACTGACAGCTACGAGCAGTACTTC
.	14	TRBV6-5	TRBJ2-7	.	CASSLGTPPYEQYF	TGTGCCAGCAGCCTCGGGACACCCCCCTACGAGCAGTACTTC
TRBD1	13	TRBV18	TRBJ1-2	.	CASSPGQGYGYTF	TGTGCCAGCTCACCCGGACAGGGTTATGGCTACACCTTC
.	12	TRBV28	TRBJ2-3	once	CASARSTDTQYF	TGTGCCAGCGCCCGAAGCACAGATACGCAGTATTTT
.	13	TRBV12-5	TRBJ1-1	.	CASGFGNGGEAFF	TGTGCTAGTGGTTTCGGTAATGGAGGTGAAGCTTTCTTT
.	14	TRBV6-5	TRBJ1-3	.	CASSRTASGNTIYF	TGTGCCAGCAGCCGAACAGCCTCTGGAAACACCATATATTTT
TRBD1	16	TRBV4-2	TRBJ2-1	.	CASSQELGGSHNEQFF	TGTGCCAGCAGCCAAGAATTAGGGGGCTCCCACAATGAGCAGTTCTTC
.	14	TRBV6-5	TRBJ2-2	.	CASMRELITGELFF	TGTGCCAGCATGAGGGAATTAATCACCGGGGAGCTGTTTTTT
.	15	TRBV19	TRBJ2-1	.	CASSSGLGSYNEQFF	TGTGCCAGTAGTAGCGGGCTGGGCTCCTACAATGAGCAGTTCTTC
.	17	TRBV30	TRBJ2-7	few	CAWSGGRSDLGSYEQYF	TGTGCCTGGAGCGGGGGGCGGAGTGACTTAGGCTCCTACGAGCAGTACTTC
.	13	TRBV7-2	TRBJ2-3	.	CASSLAPTDTQYF	TGTGCCAGCAGCTTAGCCCCCACAGATACGCAGTATTTT
TRBD2	15	TRBV10-3	TRBJ2-7	.	CAISTGTSGPYEQYF	TGTGCCATCAGCACCGGGACTAGCGGGCCCTACGAGCAGTACTTC